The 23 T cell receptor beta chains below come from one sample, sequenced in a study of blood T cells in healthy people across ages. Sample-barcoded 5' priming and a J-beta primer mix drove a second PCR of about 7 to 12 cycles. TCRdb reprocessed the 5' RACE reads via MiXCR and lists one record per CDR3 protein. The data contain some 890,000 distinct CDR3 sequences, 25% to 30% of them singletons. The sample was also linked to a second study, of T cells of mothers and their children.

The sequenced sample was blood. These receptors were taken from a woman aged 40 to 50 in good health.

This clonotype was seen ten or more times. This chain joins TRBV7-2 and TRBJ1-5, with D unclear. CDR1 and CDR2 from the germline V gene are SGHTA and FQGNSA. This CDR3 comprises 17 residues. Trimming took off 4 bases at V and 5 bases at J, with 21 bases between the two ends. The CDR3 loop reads CASSSLPGIQDHQPQHF. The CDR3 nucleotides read TGTGCCAGCAGCTCCCTTCCGGGGATTCAAGATCATCAGCCCCAGCATTTT.

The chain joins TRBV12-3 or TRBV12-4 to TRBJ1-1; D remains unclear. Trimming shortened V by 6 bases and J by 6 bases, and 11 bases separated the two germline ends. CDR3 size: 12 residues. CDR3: CASRLPLSEAFF. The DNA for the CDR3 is TGTGCCAGCAGGCTACCCCTATCTGAAGCTTTCTTT.

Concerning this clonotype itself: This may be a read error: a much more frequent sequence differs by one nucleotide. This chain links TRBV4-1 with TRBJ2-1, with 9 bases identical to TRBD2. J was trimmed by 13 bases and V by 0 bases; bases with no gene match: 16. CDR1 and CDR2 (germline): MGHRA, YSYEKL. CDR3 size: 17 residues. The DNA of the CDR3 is TGCGCCAGCAGCCAAGATGTTCGAGCGGGGGGCCGGGAGACCCAGTTCTTC. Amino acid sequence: CASSQDVRAGGRETQFF.

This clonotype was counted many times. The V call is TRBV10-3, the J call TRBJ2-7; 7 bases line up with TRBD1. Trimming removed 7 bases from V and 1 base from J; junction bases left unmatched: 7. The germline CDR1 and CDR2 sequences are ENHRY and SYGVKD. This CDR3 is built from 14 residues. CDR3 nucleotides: TGTGCCATCAATCGGGACAGCGCATCCTACGAGCAGTACTTC. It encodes CAINRDSASYEQYF.

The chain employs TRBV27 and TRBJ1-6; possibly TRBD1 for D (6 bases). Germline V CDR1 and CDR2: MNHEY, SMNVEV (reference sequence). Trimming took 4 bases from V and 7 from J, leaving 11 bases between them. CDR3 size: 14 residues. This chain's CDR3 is CASSWQGPNSPLHF. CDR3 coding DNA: TGTGCCAGCAGTTGGCAGGGGCCCAATTCACCCCTCCACTTT.

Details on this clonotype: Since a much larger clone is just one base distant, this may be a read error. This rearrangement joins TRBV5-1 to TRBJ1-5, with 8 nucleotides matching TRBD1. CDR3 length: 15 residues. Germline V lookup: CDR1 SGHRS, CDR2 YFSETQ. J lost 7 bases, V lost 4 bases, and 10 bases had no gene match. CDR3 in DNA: TGCGCCAGCAGCCCTGGAGCAGGGGGCGGACAGCCCCAGCATTTT. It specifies CASSPGAGGGQPQHF.

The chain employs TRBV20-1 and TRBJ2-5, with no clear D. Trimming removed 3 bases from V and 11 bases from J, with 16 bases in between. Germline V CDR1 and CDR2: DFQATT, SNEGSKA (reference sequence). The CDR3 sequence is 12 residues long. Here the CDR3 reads CSASPDLNEQYF. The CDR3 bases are TGCAGTGCTAGTCCCGATCTCAATGAGCAGTACTTC.

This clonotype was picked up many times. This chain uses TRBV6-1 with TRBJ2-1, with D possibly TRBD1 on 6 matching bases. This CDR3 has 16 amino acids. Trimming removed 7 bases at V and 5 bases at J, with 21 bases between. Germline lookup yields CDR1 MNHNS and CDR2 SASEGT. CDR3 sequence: CASTVGGHDPDNEQFF. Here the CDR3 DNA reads TGTGCCAGCACCGTTGGGGGACATGATCCCGACAATGAGCAGTTCTTC.

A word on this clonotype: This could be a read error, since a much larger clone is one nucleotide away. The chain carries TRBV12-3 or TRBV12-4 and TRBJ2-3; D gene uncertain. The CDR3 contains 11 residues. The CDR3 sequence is CASSQDDTEYF. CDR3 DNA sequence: TGTGCCAGCTCCCAAGACGATACGGAGTATTTT.

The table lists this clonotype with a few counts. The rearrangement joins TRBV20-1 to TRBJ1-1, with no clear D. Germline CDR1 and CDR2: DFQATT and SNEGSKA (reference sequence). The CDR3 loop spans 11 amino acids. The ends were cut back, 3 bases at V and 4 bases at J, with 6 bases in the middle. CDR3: CSASVFTEAFF. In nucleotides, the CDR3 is TGCAGTGCTAGCGTCTTCACTGAAGCTTTCTTT.

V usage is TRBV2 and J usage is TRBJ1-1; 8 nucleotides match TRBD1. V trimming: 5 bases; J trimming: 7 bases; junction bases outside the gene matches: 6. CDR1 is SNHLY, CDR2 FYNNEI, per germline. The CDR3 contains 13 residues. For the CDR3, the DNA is TGTGCCAGCAGTACCCGACAGGGGAATGAAGCTTTCTTT. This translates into CASSTRQGNEAFF.

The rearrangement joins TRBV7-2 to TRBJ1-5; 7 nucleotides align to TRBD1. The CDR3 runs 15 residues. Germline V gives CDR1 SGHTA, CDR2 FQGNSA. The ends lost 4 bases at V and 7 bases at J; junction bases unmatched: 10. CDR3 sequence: CASSSRTGARQPQHF. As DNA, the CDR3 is TGTGCCAGCAGCTCGCGAACAGGGGCGAGACAGCCCCAGCATTTT.

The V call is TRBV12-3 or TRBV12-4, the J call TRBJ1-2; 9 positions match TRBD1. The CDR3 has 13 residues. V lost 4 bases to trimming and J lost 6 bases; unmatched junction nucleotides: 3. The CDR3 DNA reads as TGTGCCAGCAGTTCATGGACAGGGGATGGCTACACCTTC. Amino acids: CASSSWTGDGYTF.

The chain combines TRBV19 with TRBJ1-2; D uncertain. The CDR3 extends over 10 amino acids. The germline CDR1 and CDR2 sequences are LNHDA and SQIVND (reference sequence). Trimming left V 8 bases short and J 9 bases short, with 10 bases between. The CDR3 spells CASWENSYTF. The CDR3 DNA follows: TGTGCCAGTTGGGAGAACAGCTACACCTTC. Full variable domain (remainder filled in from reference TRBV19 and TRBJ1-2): DGGITQSPKYLFRKEGQNVTLSCEQNLNHDAMYWYRQDPGQGLRLIYYSQIVNDFQKGDIAEGYSVSREKKESFPLTVTSAQKNPTAFYLCASWENSYTFGSGTRLTVV.

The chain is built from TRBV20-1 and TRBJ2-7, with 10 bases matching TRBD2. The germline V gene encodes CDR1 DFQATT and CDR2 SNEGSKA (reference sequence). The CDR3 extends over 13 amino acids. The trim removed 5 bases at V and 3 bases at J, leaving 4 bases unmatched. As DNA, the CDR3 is TGCAGTGCTGGTAGCGGGGGGCTCTACGAGCAGTACTTC. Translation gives CSAGSGGLYEQYF.

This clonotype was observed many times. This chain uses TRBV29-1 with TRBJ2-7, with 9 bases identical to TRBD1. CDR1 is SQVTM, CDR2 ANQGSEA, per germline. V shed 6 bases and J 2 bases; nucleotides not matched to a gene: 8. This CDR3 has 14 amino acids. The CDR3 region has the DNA TGCAGCGTCCGACAGGGGGAACGACCCTACGAGCAGTACTTC. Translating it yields CSVRQGERPYEQYF.

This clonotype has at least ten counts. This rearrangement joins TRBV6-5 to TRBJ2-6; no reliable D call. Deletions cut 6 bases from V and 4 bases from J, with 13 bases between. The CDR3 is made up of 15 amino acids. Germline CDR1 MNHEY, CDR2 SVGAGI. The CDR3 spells CASRNRRTGANVLTF. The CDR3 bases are TGTGCCAGCAGGAACCGGCGGACCGGGGCCAACGTCCTGACTTTC.

The CDR3 nucleotides are TGTGCCAGCAGCTTAGGGAAGCTCGATGCCTACGAGCAGTACTTC. It specifies CASSLGKLDAYEQYF. The rearrangement joins TRBV7-9 to TRBJ2-7; D uncertain. Trimming took off 1 base at V and 2 bases at J, with 12 bases between the two ends. Germline V CDR1 and CDR2: SEHNR, FQNEAQ (reference sequence). The CDR3 covers 15 residues. The variable domain in full, with the rest retrieved from reference TRBV7-9 and TRBJ2-7, is DTGVSQNPRHKITKRGQNVTFRCDPISEHNRLYWYRQTLGQGPEFLTYFQNEAQLEKSRLLSDRFSAERPKGSFSTLEIQRTEQGDSAMYLCASSLGKLDAYEQYFGPGTRLTVT.

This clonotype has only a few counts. DNA of the CDR3: TGTGCCAGCAGCTTCGGGGGGTCGAGCACTGAAGCTTTCTTT. As protein: CASSFGGSSTEAFF. The V and J genes are TRBV7-2 and TRBJ1-1, with D perhaps matching TRBD1 (5 bases). The CDR3 contains 14 residues. Germline-derived CDR1 and CDR2 are SGHTA and FQGNSA. V was cut by 3 bases and J by 4 bases, with 12 bases left in between.

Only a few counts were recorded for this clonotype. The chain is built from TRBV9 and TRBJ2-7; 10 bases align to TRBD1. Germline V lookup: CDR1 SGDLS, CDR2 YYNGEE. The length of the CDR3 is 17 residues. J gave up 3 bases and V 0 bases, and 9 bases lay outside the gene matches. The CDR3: CASSVEWSGQGNYEQYF. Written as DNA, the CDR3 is TGTGCCAGCAGCGTAGAGTGGTCGGGACAGGGGAACTACGAGCAGTACTTC.

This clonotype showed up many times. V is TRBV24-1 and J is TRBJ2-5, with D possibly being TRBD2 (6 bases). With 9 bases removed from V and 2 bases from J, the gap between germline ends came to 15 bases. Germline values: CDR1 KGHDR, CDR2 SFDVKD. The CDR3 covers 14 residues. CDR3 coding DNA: TGTGCCACCTCGCGGAGGGGTCTACAAGAGACCCAGTACTTC. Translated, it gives CATSRRGLQETQYF.

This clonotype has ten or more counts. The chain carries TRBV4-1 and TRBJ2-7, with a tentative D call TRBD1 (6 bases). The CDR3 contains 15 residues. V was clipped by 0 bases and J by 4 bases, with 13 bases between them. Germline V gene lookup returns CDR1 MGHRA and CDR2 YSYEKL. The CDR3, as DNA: TGCGCCAGCAGCCAAGATTGGCCAGGGGCTTACGAGCAGTACTTC. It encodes CASSQDWPGAYEQYF.

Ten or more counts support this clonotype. CDR3 nucleotides: TGCGCCAGCAGCTTGTTGGGGCTAGATCAGCCCCAGCATTTT. This translates into CASSLLGLDQPQHF. This rearrangement joins TRBV5-1 to TRBJ1-5, with a weak D call TRBD1 (5 bases). This CDR3 is 14 amino acids long. V dropped 1 base and J dropped 5 bases, with 10 bases sitting between them. In germline, CDR1 is SGHRS, CDR2 YFSETQ.